The entry below describes one T cell receptor beta chain. This entry is derived from a study of cytomegalovirus exposure and HLA in healthy donors. Primers: 60 Vbeta forward and 13 Jbeta reverse. Profiled with immunoSEQ multiplex PCR; TCRdb holds only in-frame clones, not every one. The table shows over 140,000 clones, with approximately 84% occurring only once. Germline V CDR1 and CDR2: SGHRS, YFSETQ. The V and J ends lost 0 bases and 2 bases respectively, with 14 bases between them. The CDR3 spans 16 residues. The TCR was taken from a man under 40 in good health and CMV-seropositive. J is TRBJ1-2 and V is TRBV5-1, with a possible D match to TRBD1 (5 bases). Source material: PBMCs. The CDR3 sequence is CASSLGRGFNNYGYTF. CDR3 nucleotides: TGCGCCAGCAGCTTGGGAAGGGGTTTCAACAACTATGGCTACACCTTC.